This TCR beta chain was found in a study of response to subunit inactivated influenza vaccine. One entry per CDR3 protein, called by TCRdb with MiXCR from the RT-PCR reads. The repertoire has more than 500,000 distinct CDR3 sequences, approximately 10% of them found once; the top ten carry approximately 9.9%. The CDR3 covers 14 residues. The V and J ends lost 1 base and 5 bases respectively, with 12 bases between them. CDR1 and CDR2 (germline): SGHKS, YYEKEE (reference sequence). These data were likewise used in another study, on T cells expressing NK-cell markers. From that report: The TCR beta cDNA came from 5'RACE template switching with UMIs. Several experiments confined sorting to alpha-beta TCR T cells with an anti-gamma-delta TCR antibody. Similarly, these clonotypes led the CD3+CD56-NKG2C+ fraction as well in a few donors. Whether expanded NKG2C+ T cell clones were HCMV specific stayed uncertain.

This sequence originates from a middle-aged man who received an inactivated influenza vaccine. The chain combines TRBV5-5 with TRBJ2-5; either TRBD1 or TRBD2 may supply D (5 bases each). Sample: PBMCs from blood, taken on the day of vaccination. CDR3 sequence reads: CASSLFPGRETQYF. As DNA, the CDR3 is TGTGCCAGCAGCTTGTTTCCGGGGCGGGAGACCCAGTACTTC.